This TCR beta chain emerged from a study of OX40 agonist ivuxolimab in advanced cancers. Regarding the study in general: The costimulatory receptor OX40 (CD134) was targeted by ivuxolimab, a fully human IgG2 agonistic monoclonal antibody. Intravenous ivuxolimab was administered to patients every 2 weeks at six dose levels: 0.01, 0.1, 0.3, 1.5, 3 and 10 mg/kg. Of the roughly 54 patients in dose escalation, about 20 had hepatocellular carcinoma, around 15 had melanoma, 9 had renal cell carcinoma and 9 had head and neck cancer. In the dose-escalation cohort, more than 80% of patients were male, and the mean age was roughly 60 years with a range of roughly 23 to 79. Prior anti-PD-1, anti-PD-L1 or anti-CTLA-4 therapy was permitted, and approximately 39% of dose-escalation patients had received checkpoint inhibitors. Partial responses occurred in three dose-escalation patients, of whom one had hepatocellular carcinoma and two had cutaneous melanoma. Peripheral TCRbeta sequencing aimed to test whether ivuxolimab altered TCR sequence diversity and caused clonal T-cell expansion. The monotherapy dose-escalation portion (N ≈ 55 patients) of the phase I ivuxolimab trial is reported in the paper. Results and caveats for the whole study, not just this receptor: In the 0.1-3.0 mg/kg groups, partial responders were among the patients with the lowest normalized peripheral clonal expansion, particularly in CD8+ T cells. Which antigens the clonally expanded peripheral T cells were specific for was not determined. Clonal expansion of both CD4+ and CD8+ blood T cells was observed from baseline to week 6 at doses 0.1 to 3.0 mg/kg. Low levels of normalized T-cell clonal expansion were also seen in some patients who did not respond. On average, CD8+ T cells showed more expanded clones than CD4+ T cells after ivuxolimab.

Patients with autoimmune disease history or receiving systemic immunosuppression were excluded from the trial. Peripheral blood for TCR sequencing was collected from all dose cohorts at baseline, on cycle 4 day 1, and on cycle 7 day 1. The samples were taken from a phase I, first-in-human, multicenter, open-label dose-escalation trial of ivuxolimab. The trial enrolled adults with locally advanced or metastatic head and neck squamous cell, hepatocellular, melanoma or renal cell carcinoma. Before TCR sequencing, CD4+ T cells and CD8+ T cells from peripheral blood were sorted into separate populations. As regards this clone: The antigen this receptor binds is unknown. Nothing much larger sits one base from this clone, and base qualities are not available.

Trimming removed 5 bases from V and 6 bases from J; the gene matches leave 11 bases unexplained. The germline V gene (reference sequence) supplies CDR1 SEHNR and CDR2 FQNEAQ. The CDR3 runs 15 amino acids, cysteine and phenylalanine included. Just CDR3 DNA is preserved here, 45 bases in frame from base 1. Genomic DNA was isolated from the sorted cells so that the TCRbeta CDR3 region could be sequenced. The immunoSEQ Assay was used to sequence the TCRbeta CDR3 regions. Sourced from immuneACCESS, this table was stored by TCRdb with only in-frame sequences that have V and J called. A share of the clones is absent; for the studies checked, an unresolved V gene accounts for under half, and the remainder has no known explanation. For this sample there are just over 90,000 clones; 85% to 95% appear just once. The ten biggest clones cover over 2.5% of the sample.

The chain couples TRBV7-9 to TRBJ1-2; TRBD1 matches 8 bases in the middle. The specimen was CD4+ or CD8+ T cells sorted from blood, collected in a trial of the OX40 agonist ivuxolimab. The sequence was obtained from an adult with an advanced solid tumor such as melanoma, head and neck, liver or kidney cancer. The DNA is TGTGCCAGCAGCCCCCGAGACAGGGGACAGAATGGCTACACCTTC. Its protein product is CASSPRDRGQNGYTF.